The clone carrying this T cell receptor (beta chain) occurred many times. Its antigen is currently unknown. TCRdb re-called the 5' RACE reads with MiXCR, one entry per CDR3 protein. The profile covers about 460,000 distinct CDR3 sequences, with 12% to 15% appearing a single time and about 0.52% taken by the ten largest. Germline V CDR1 and CDR2: SEHNR, FQNEAQ (reference sequence). Between the trimmed V and J ends, which lost 3 bases and 8 bases, there was a span of 10 bases. The CDR3 runs to 12 residues. This sample was included in a study of identical twins. Overall study findings and caveats: High-abundance cord blood beta clonotypes had fewer insertions; memory repertoires showed none.

In addition, the sample was reused for a study of yellow fever vaccine responses in identical twins.

This clonotype originated in a woman between 18 and 29 years old in good health. The rearrangement links TRBV7-9 to TRBJ1-2; D gene unclear. Sequenced sample: CD4+ T cells sorted from blood. The chain's CDR3 is CASSLDLKGYTF. For the CDR3, the DNA is TGTGCCAGCAGCTTGGACCTTAAGGGCTACACCTTC.